This T cell receptor (beta chain) was retrieved from a study of blood T cell repertoires in COVID-19. Study-level information: The analysed material was cDNA or gDNA that came from T cells, B-cell-depleted T cells, or PBMCs.

V was pared by 8 bases and J by 3 bases, with 10 bases between. There are 12 residues in the CDR3. CDR1 LNHDA and CDR2 SQIVND come from the germline V gene (reference sequence). Participants classified as exposed had met a COVID-19 case within 2 weeks before study entry. Generated by immunoSEQ multiplex PCR, the TCRdb table keeps only in-frame clones and is missing some. The sample lists 320,000 or so clones, 85% occurring once. V gene TRBV19 combines with J gene TRBJ1-2; perhaps TRBD1 as D (6 bases). The TCR comes from a woman aged 25 to 45 who had been exposed to COVID-19. Sequenced material: PBMCs or T cells enriched from blood (not recorded which). The CDR3 reads CASLSGDYGYTF. As DNA, the CDR3 is TGTGCCAGTTTGTCAGGGGACTATGGCTACACCTTC.